This entry concerns a single T cell receptor beta chain. Its matching antigen is unknown. The data stem from a study of cytomegalovirus exposure and HLA in healthy donors. Findings and limits, study-wide: The authors enumerated some 170 TCR beta chains as linked to cytomegalovirus. In the approximately 120 validation repertoires, a later analysis found that first-cohort TCR clusters tended to co-occur.

The V end was cut by 9 bases, the J end by 9 bases, with 15 bases between. The CDR3 is made up of 13 amino acids. Germline values: CDR1 LNHDA, CDR2 SQIVND (reference sequence). Method: immunoSEQ multiplex PCR; TCRdb's copy keeps in-frame clones and lacks some. The profile covers about 140,000 clones, with almost 85% appearing a single time and almost 1.5% taken by the ten largest. The donors were members of the validation cohort, which comprised about 120 subjects and was separate from the first cohort of 670 or so subjects. Sequencing was performed on PBMCs. This TCR derives from a woman aged 25-40 years in good health and CMV-seronegative. V gene TRBV19 combines with J gene TRBJ1-6; maybe TRBD1 (6 bases). The CDR3 coding sequence is TGTGCCAGCAGGGGTCTTTTGGGTTCACCCCTCCACTTT. Its protein product is CASRGLLGSPLHF.